The source of this T cell receptor beta chain is a study of cytomegalovirus exposure and HLA in healthy donors. For the study at large: The platform used for the roughly 130 validation repertoires matched that of the 500 to 850 first-cohort repertoires, a later analysis reported. Study findings and constraints: Rarity characterized most TCR sequences, yet some public TCRs appeared in many donors.

On this clone itself: The target antigen is unknown.

Germline assignment: CDR1 ENHRY and CDR2 SYGVKD. V trimming: 6 bases; J trimming: 3 bases; junction bases outside the gene matches: 7. The CDR3 is 14 residues long. Assay: immunoSEQ multiplex PCR; the TCRdb copy retains only in-frame clones and omits some. The sample shows 200,000 to 250,000 clones, over 70% of them seen only once. The TCR was taken from a woman in her 30s in good health and CMV-seropositive. The J gene is TRBJ2-7, the V gene TRBV10-3; TRBD2 matches at 8 bases. Specimen: PBMCs. CDR3 nucleotide sequence: TGTGCCATCAGCCGCGGAGCGGGAGACTACGAGCAGTACTTC. This sequence encodes CAISRGAGDYEQYF.